Following are 24 T cell receptor beta chains from one sample sequenced in a study of cytomegalovirus exposure and HLA in healthy donors (dated by TCRdb to about 2017). Libraries were built with the immunoSEQ multiplex PCR assay. A mixture of 60 forward primers for TCR Vbeta segments and 13 reverse primers for TCR Jbeta segments was used in the multiplex PCR. TCRdb carries this immuneACCESS record with in-frame sequences only. Its versions omit some clonotypes, under half of them owing to an unresolved V gene in the studies checked, with the rest unexplained. The sample records about 180,000 clones, almost 85% of which are singletons. Roughly 1% of the sample is held by the ten biggest clonotypes. Material for sequencing was PBMCs. The receptors derive from a man younger than 40 in good health and CMV-seronegative.

The chain carries TRBV7-2 and TRBJ2-1, with D maybe TRBD1 (5 bases). V lost 3 bases and J 0 bases, leaving 12 bases between the germline ends. This CDR3 is 16 amino acids long. Germline V gene sequence: CDR1 SGHTA, CDR2 FQGNSA. The CDR3 DNA reads TGTGCCAGCAGCTTCCAGGGTAGCTTCTCCTACAATGAGCAGTTCTTC. It codes for CASSFQGSFSYNEQFF.

In the case of this clone: Germline is not matched at one junction end, which may reflect a read error. The same CDR3 can be traced to other DNA sequences in this sample. V and J are TRBV7-9 and TRBJ2-7, with TRBD1 as a possible D gene (5 bases). Germline assignment: CDR1 SEHNR and CDR2 FQNEAQ (reference sequence). The CDR3 contains 12 residues. CDR3 coding DNA: TGTTCCAGCAGCTCAGACAGCTACGAGCAGTACTTC. It encodes CSSSSDSYEQYF.

The chain recombines TRBV6-5 with TRBJ2-5, with 12 bases that match TRBD2. The CDR3 spans 14 residues. V shed 5 bases and J 5 bases; nucleotides not matched to a gene: 3. Germline values: CDR1 MNHEY, CDR2 SVGAGI. The CDR3 DNA is TGTGCCAGCAGTAGACTAGCGGGGGAGGAGACCCAGTACTTC. It translates to CASSRLAGEETQYF.

This clone came up a few times. This rearrangement joins TRBV2 to TRBJ2-1; TRBD1 agrees at 10 bases. The trim removed 6 bases at V and 8 bases at J, leaving 16 bases unmatched. CDR1 and CDR2 (germline): SNHLY, FYNNEI. The CDR3 consists of 17 residues. CDR3 sequence: CASSRLNRDRGTDEQFF. In DNA form, the CDR3 reads TGTGCCAGCAGCCGACTGAACCGGGACAGGGGTACGGATGAGCAGTTCTTC.

This chain joins TRBV7-6 and TRBJ2-7; 12 nucleotides line up with TRBD1. Germline CDR1 and CDR2: SGHVS and FNYEAQ. The CDR3 sequence is 14 residues long. V trimming: 3 bases; J trimming: 7 bases; junction bases outside the gene matches: 4. CDR3 region: CASSLGQGAGEQYF. The CDR3, as DNA: TGTGCCAGCAGCTTGGGACAGGGGGCTGGTGAGCAGTACTTC.

The chain carries TRBV29-1 and TRBJ2-1; the D gene is possibly TRBD2 (6 bases). Germline V gene lookup returns CDR1 SQVTM and CDR2 ANQGSEA. V lost 3 bases and J lost 5, with 17 bases in between. The CDR3 contains 15 residues. This chain's CDR3 is CSVDGLRGGNNEQFF. The DNA for the CDR3 is TGCAGCGTTGACGGACTTAGAGGCGGGAACAATGAGCAGTTCTTC.

V and J are TRBV7-9 and TRBJ2-7; TRBD2 matches at 7 bases. Germline assignment: CDR1 SEHNR and CDR2 FQNEAQ (reference sequence). The CDR3 runs 15 residues. V trimming: 5 bases; J trimming: 2 bases; junction bases outside the gene matches: 9. The CDR3, as DNA: TGTGCCAGCAGCCACGTCGGGACTACCGCCTACGAGCAGTACTTC. This codes for CASSHVGTTAYEQYF.

This chain connects TRBV5-1 to TRBJ2-1, with D maybe TRBD2 (6 bases). Germline CDR1 and CDR2: SGHRS and YFSETQ. The germline V and J ends were trimmed by 4 bases and 2 bases, with 16 bases remaining between them. The CDR3 length is 16 residues. The CDR3 DNA follows: TGCGCCAGCAGCGGCGGGGTAGGCGGGCCCTACAATGAGCAGTTCTTC. Protein sequence: CASSGGVGGPYNEQFF.

The chain has TRBV27 and TRBJ2-5, with TRBD2 matching over 12 bases. The CDR3 consists of 15 residues. The germline gives CDR1 MNHEY, CDR2 SMNVEV (reference sequence). The V gene end was trimmed by 8 bases and the J gene end by 6 bases; junction bases not matched to a gene: 10. CDR3 region: CASVELAGGLKTQYF. The CDR3, as DNA: TGTGCCAGCGTCGAGCTAGCGGGGGGGTTAAAGACCCAGTACTTC.

This chain joins TRBV25-1 and TRBJ2-5; D call uncertain. Germline CDR1 MGHDK, CDR2 SYGVNS. Trimming pared 1 base from V and 2 bases from J, leaving 14 bases between. This CDR3 contains 16 residues. The CDR3 reads CASSELQPGGQETQYF. Here the CDR3 DNA reads TGTGCCAGCAGTGAATTACAGCCCGGTGGGCAAGAGACCCAGTACTTC.

V is TRBV5-1 and J is TRBJ1-1; unclear D gene. Germline CDR1 and CDR2: SGHRS and YFSETQ. V was clipped by 0 bases and J by 6 bases, with 12 bases between them. The CDR3 extends over 14 amino acids. The CDR3 region has the DNA TGCGCCAGCAGCTTGGGAGAGGGTGGCGCTGAAGCTTTCTTT. Protein sequence: CASSLGEGGAEAFF.

The V gene is TRBV4-3, the J gene TRBJ2-4, with no clear D. The CDR3 runs 18 residues. Germline CDR1 and CDR2: LGHNA and YSLEER. Trimming pared 4 bases from V and 1 base from J, leaving 20 bases between. CDR3 sequence: CASSRAPFSPGAKNIQYF. CDR3 DNA sequence: TGCGCCAGCAGCCGAGCCCCTTTCTCCCCCGGGGCCAAAAACATTCAGTACTTC.

V usage is TRBV4-3 and J usage is TRBJ1-2; TRBD1 matches 10 bases. Germline V lookup: CDR1 LGHNA, CDR2 YSLEER. Losses at the gene ends were 0 bases for V and 7 bases for J; bases not matched to a gene: 11. This CDR3 is built from 17 residues. CDR3 in DNA: TGCGCCAGCAGCCAAGATAGCCATAGACAGGGGGCTCTTGGCTACACCTTC. Its protein is CASSQDSHRQGALGYTF.

The chain couples TRBV7-9 to TRBJ2-2; D perhaps matches TRBD1 (5 bases). This CDR3 spans 15 amino acids. V lost 3 bases to trimming and J lost 0 bases, with 8 bases between them. Germline CDR1 SEHNR, CDR2 FQNEAQ (reference sequence). The CDR3 region has the DNA TGTGCCAGCAGCTTTAAACAGGCGAACACCGGGGAGCTGTTTTTT. This gives the protein CASSFKQANTGELFF.

The rearrangement uses TRBV7-8 and TRBJ2-3; 8 bases line up with TRBD2. CDR1 SGHVS and CDR2 FQNEAQ come from the germline V gene. The CDR3 extends over 19 amino acids. V dropped 5 bases and J dropped 0; count of bases not matched to a gene: 16. The CDR3 coding sequence is TGTGCCAGCAGCCATCCAGGAAGCGGGAGTAGACGTAGCACAGATACGCAGTATTTT. It yields the protein CASSHPGSGSRRSTDTQYF.

The rearrangement joins TRBV28 to TRBJ1-2; 7 positions agree with TRBD1. The trim removed 5 bases at V and 7 bases at J, leaving 7 bases unmatched. This CDR3 comprises 13 residues. Germline values: CDR1 MDHEN, CDR2 SYDVKM. The DNA for the CDR3 is TGTGCCAGCAGTCCCCGCTACAGGGGTGGCTACACCTTC. Its protein is CASSPRYRGGYTF.

This chain links TRBV11-3 with TRBJ2-7; 9 nucleotides match TRBD1. This CDR3 has 15 amino acids. V gave up 5 bases and J gave up 5 bases; unmatched junction bases: 10. Germline CDR1 and CDR2: SGHNT and YENEEA. The CDR3 bases are TGTGCCAGCAGCCCCCGGGACAGGGAATACGACGAGCAGTACTTC. As protein: CASSPRDREYDEQYF.

The V call is TRBV29-1, the J call TRBJ2-6; possibly TRBD1 for D (5 bases). This CDR3 has 16 amino acids. The V gene's germline CDR1 is SQVTM and CDR2 ANQGSEA. Between the trimmed V and J ends, which lost 2 bases and 0 bases, there was a span of 11 bases. CDR3 region: CSVEIGAFSGANVLTF. CDR3 coding DNA: TGCAGCGTTGAAATAGGGGCTTTCTCTGGGGCCAACGTCCTGACTTTC.

The chain carries TRBV19 and TRBJ2-5; D is perhaps TRBD1 (5 bases). The CDR3 covers 17 residues. From germline, CDR1 is LNHDA and CDR2 SQIVND (reference sequence). Trimming left V 2 bases short and J 4 bases short, with 20 bases between. Here the CDR3 reads CASSILWGHKGVETQYF. As DNA, the CDR3 is TGTGCCAGTAGTATATTGTGGGGCCATAAAGGGGTAGAGACCCAGTACTTC.

The gene calls are TRBV5-1 and TRBJ1-2; 7 positions match TRBD1. Germline values: CDR1 SGHRS, CDR2 YFSETQ. The CDR3 is 14 residues long. Trimming removed 2 bases from V and 4 bases from J; junction bases left unmatched: 5. CDR3 nucleotide sequence: TGCGCCAGCAGCTTTGAGGGACAGAGCTATGGCTACACCTTC. It specifies CASSFEGQSYGYTF.

The chain recombines TRBV10-1 with TRBJ1-1; D gene unclear. CDR3 length: 13 residues. Germline assignment: CDR1 WNHNN and CDR2 SYGVQD (reference sequence). The V gene lost 6 bases and the J gene lost 0 bases, with 8 bases spanning the gap. The CDR3, as DNA: TGCGCCAGCAGGGATACTATGAACACTGAAGCTTTCTTT. Residues: CASRDTMNTEAFF.

The chain links TRBV6-5 to TRBJ1-1, with D possibly TRBD1 on 6 matching bases. This CDR3 is built from 16 residues. Trimming shortened V by 0 bases and J by 1 base, and 12 bases separated the two germline ends. In germline, CDR1 is MNHEY, CDR2 SVGAGI. The CDR3 DNA reads as TGTGCCAGCAGTTACTCAACAATGACAGGGAACACTGAAGCTTTCTTT. Protein: CASSYSTMTGNTEAFF.

J is TRBJ2-7 and V is TRBV5-1; 9 bases are a match to TRBD1. Trimming at V came to 4 bases and at J to 3 bases, leaving 5 bases not matched to a gene. This CDR3 region has 14 residues. Germline loops: CDR1 SGHRS, CDR2 YFSETQ. In nucleotides, the CDR3 is TGCGCCAGCAGCACGGGACAGGGTTTCTACGAGCAGTACTTC. This translates into CASSTGQGFYEQYF.

This chain connects TRBV7-2 to TRBJ1-2; the D gene is possibly TRBD1 (5 bases). Trimming stripped 0 bases from V and 4 bases from J, with 12 bases between. Germline assignment: CDR1 SGHTA and CDR2 FQGNSA. The CDR3 is 15 amino acids. CDR3 nucleotides: TGTGCCAGCAGCTTAGCTTCCCAGGGTATCTATGGCTACACCTTC. This codes for CASSLASQGIYGYTF.